This passage covers 18 T cell receptor beta chains from one sample sequenced in a study of shared clonotypes between healthy human individuals. Method: immunoSEQ multiplex PCR; TCRdb's copy keeps in-frame clones and lacks some. Found here are some 1,600,000 clones, 95% to 99% of them singletons; the top ten hold about 0.42%. The sample taken for sequencing was naive CD4+ T cells sorted from blood. The subset here: CD45RA+ positively selected. The receptors stem from a man younger than 45 in good health.

With respect to this clone: Within the sample, other DNA sequences also encode this same CDR3. The chain recombines TRBV28 with TRBJ2-7; D gene unclear. The CDR3 is 13 residues long. Per germline, CDR1 MDHEN and CDR2 SYDVKM. V was clipped by 5 bases and J by 0 bases, with 8 bases between them. For the CDR3, the DNA is TGTGCCAGCAGTCCCCCCGGCTCCTACGAGCAGTACTTC. Residues: CASSPPGSYEQYF.

V usage is TRBV7-6 and J usage is TRBJ1-4, with 7 bases that match TRBD1. This CDR3 region has 16 residues. V lost 2 bases to trimming and J lost 5 bases; unmatched junction nucleotides: 8. CDR1 is SGHVS and CDR2 is FNYEAQ in the germline V gene. In nucleotides, the CDR3 is TGTGCCAGCAGCTTAAGGGTCGGGACAGTGAATGAAAAACTGTTTTTT. It codes for CASSLRVGTVNEKLFF.

This clone has only one observation. The rearrangement uses TRBV15 and TRBJ2-2; 9 bases align to TRBD2. This CDR3 region has 17 residues. CDR1 and CDR2 from the germline V gene are LNHNV and YYDKDF (reference sequence). J gave up 6 bases and V 3 bases, and 11 bases lay outside the gene matches. CDR3 residues: CATSRGSGGRVAGELFF. The CDR3 DNA sequence: TGTGCCACCAGCAGGGGATCGGGCGGGAGGGTGGCCGGGGAGCTGTTTTTT.

The V call is TRBV5-4, the J call TRBJ2-1, with 7 bases identical to TRBD2. CDR3 length: 16 amino acids. In germline, CDR1 is SGHNT, CDR2 YYREEE (reference sequence). V dropped 7 bases and J dropped 4; count of bases not matched to a gene: 14. The CDR3 sequence: CASSLSPGGMYNEQFF. For the CDR3, the DNA is TGTGCCAGCTCCCTTTCTCCGGGAGGAATGTACAATGAGCAGTTCTTC.

This clone was observed once. The chain couples TRBV5-6 to TRBJ2-7, with TRBD2 matching 8 bases. Germline V gene data show CDR1 as SGHDT and CDR2 as YYEEEE. CDR3 size: 18 residues. Germline trimming cut 4 bases from V and 0 bases from J; bases unmatched to any gene: 15. Here the CDR3 DNA reads TGTGCCAGCAGCGGGCGGGGAAGCGGGGGAGCTCTCTCCTACGAGCAGTACTTC. This sequence encodes CASSGRGSGGALSYEQYF.

The chain uses TRBV2 and TRBJ2-7, with D possibly matching TRBD1 (5 bases). This CDR3 contains 15 residues. Trimming removed 2 bases at V and 0 bases at J, with 11 bases between. CDR1 and CDR2 (germline): SNHLY, FYNNEI. The CDR3 sequence: CASSELRVLSYEQYF. The CDR3 DNA reads as TGTGCCAGCAGTGAACTCAGGGTCCTCTCCTACGAGCAGTACTTC. The whole variable domain, remainder taken from reference TRBV2 and TRBJ2-7, is EPEVTQTPSHQVTQMGQEVILRCVPISNHLYFYWYRQILGQKVEFLVSFYNNEISEKSEIFDDQFSVERPDGSNFTLKIRSTKLEDSAMYFCASSELRVLSYEQYFGPGTRLTVT.

The rearrangement uses TRBV18 and TRBJ1-4, with 7 bases lining up with TRBD1. The V gene's germline CDR1 is KGHSH and CDR2 LQKENI. With V trimmed by 4 bases and J by 4 bases, 9 bases remained unmatched. The CDR3 contains 16 residues. DNA for the CDR3: TGTGCCAGCTCACTTCTTTCCGGGACAGTTAATGAAAAACTGTTTTTT. This gives the protein CASSLLSGTVNEKLFF.

The rearrangement joins TRBV5-8 to TRBJ1-3; D gene unclear. The CDR3 runs 15 residues. V was clipped by 4 bases and J by 4 bases, with 15 bases between them. The germline V gene has CDR1 SGHTS and CDR2 YDEGEE. CDR3 DNA: TGTGCCAGCAGCCGGCTGTTTCAGTCCGGAAACACCATATATTTT. Translated: CASSRLFQSGNTIYF.

CDR3 nucleotides: TGTGCCAGCTCACCTACAGGACACACAGATACGCAGTATTTT. Translation: CASSPTGHTDTQYF. The rearrangement links TRBV18 to TRBJ2-3, with D perhaps TRBD1 (5 bases). Germline loops: CDR1 KGHSH, CDR2 LQKENI. V lost 3 bases and J 2 bases, leaving 9 bases between the germline ends. The CDR3 sequence is 14 residues long.

This chain links TRBV27 with TRBJ1-2; perhaps TRBD1 as D (5 bases). CDR3 size: 15 residues. Germline CDR1 reads MNHEY; CDR2 reads SMNVEV (reference sequence). Trimming removed 3 bases at V and 8 bases at J, with 19 bases between. CDR3 region: CASSLGLGPALGYTF. DNA for the CDR3: TGTGCCAGCAGTTTGGGCCTGGGACCAGCCCTGGGCTACACCTTC.

The chain links TRBV6-6 to TRBJ1-1; D call uncertain. The CDR3 covers 9 residues. Germline values: CDR1 MNHNY, CDR2 SVGAGI (reference sequence). The germline V and J ends were trimmed by 9 bases and 1 base, with 0 bases remaining between them. The CDR3 loop reads CARNTEAFF. As DNA, the CDR3 is TGTGCCAGGAACACTGAAGCTTTCTTT.

The chain combines TRBV7-9 with TRBJ2-7; D ambiguous. This CDR3 is 13 amino acids long. V was shortened by 2 bases and J by 2 bases, with 7 bases between the two germline ends. Germline V gene lookup returns CDR1 SEHNR and CDR2 FQNEAQ (reference sequence). The CDR3 loop is CASSLSLTYEQYF. The CDR3 region has the DNA TGTGCCAGCAGCTTAAGCCTAACCTACGAGCAGTACTTC.

This clone showed up just once. The chain recombines TRBV6-7 with TRBJ2-7, with D hard to call. TRBV6-7 is known as an ORF, though its function is uncertain. The CDR3 is 10 residues long. V lost 6 bases and J lost 4, with 4 bases in between. The chain's CDR3 is CASSYYEQYF. The CDR3 DNA is TGTGCCAGCAGCTATTACGAGCAGTACTTC.

The chain links TRBV5-1 to TRBJ2-1; 9 bases agree with TRBD2. The germline V gene has CDR1 SGHRS and CDR2 YFSETQ. The CDR3 loop spans 15 amino acids. The V gene end was trimmed by 0 bases and the J gene end by 9 bases; junction bases not matched to a gene: 7. CDR3 loop: CASSLELAGSGEQFF. In DNA form, the CDR3 reads TGCGCCAGCAGCTTGGAACTAGCGGGTTCTGGTGAGCAGTTCTTC.

The chain employs TRBV28 and TRBJ2-1; D not resolved. V lost 6 bases and J lost 9, with 15 bases in between. Germline V gives CDR1 MDHEN, CDR2 SYDVKM. The CDR3 has 13 amino acids. The CDR3 region is CASRSQLPSEQFF. The CDR3 DNA reads as TGTGCCAGCAGGTCCCAACTCCCCAGTGAGCAGTTCTTC.

The chain couples TRBV28 to TRBJ2-1; D not certain. The V end was cut by 2 bases, the J end by 7 bases, with 6 bases between. This CDR3 is 12 amino acids long. CDR1 is MDHEN and CDR2 is SYDVKM in the germline V gene. The CDR3, as DNA: TGTGCCAGCAGTTTAGCGGTAAATGAGCAGTTCTTC. Encoded protein: CASSLAVNEQFF.

The chain recombines TRBV6-5 with TRBJ1-2; TRBD1 might be the D (5 bases). The ends were cut back, 4 bases at V and 4 bases at J, with 19 bases in the middle. This CDR3 spans 16 amino acids. Germline lookup yields CDR1 MNHEY and CDR2 SVGAGI. Written as DNA, the CDR3 is TGTGCCAGCAGTTCCATCTCAGGGCGGGGTACCTATGGCTACACCTTC. Protein product: CASSSISGRGTYGYTF.

The rearrangement joins TRBV2 to TRBJ1-5; D gene uncertain. The ends were cut back, 6 bases at V and 11 bases at J, with 20 bases in the middle. The CDR3 is made up of 14 amino acids. CDR1 SNHLY and CDR2 FYNNEI come from the germline V gene. CDR3 in DNA: TGTGCCAGCAGAGAACTGACGGAGTCTGGGTCCCAGCATTTT. Translating gives CASRELTESGSQHF.